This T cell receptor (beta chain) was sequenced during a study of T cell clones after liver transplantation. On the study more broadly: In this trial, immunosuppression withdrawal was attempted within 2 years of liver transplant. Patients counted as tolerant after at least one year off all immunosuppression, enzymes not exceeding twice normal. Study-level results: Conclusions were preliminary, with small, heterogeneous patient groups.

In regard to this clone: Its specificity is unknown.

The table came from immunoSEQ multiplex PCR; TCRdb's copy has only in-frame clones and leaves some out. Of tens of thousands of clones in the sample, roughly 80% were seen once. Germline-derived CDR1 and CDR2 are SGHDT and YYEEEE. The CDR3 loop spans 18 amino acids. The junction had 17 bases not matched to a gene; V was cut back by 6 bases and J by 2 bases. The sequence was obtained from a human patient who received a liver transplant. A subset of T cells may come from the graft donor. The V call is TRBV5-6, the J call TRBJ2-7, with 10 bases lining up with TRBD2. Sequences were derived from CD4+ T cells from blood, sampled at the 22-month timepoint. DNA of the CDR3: TGTGCCAGCACCAAGCGGGCTAGCGGGAGACCACCACCCTACGAGCAGTACTTC. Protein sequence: CASTKRASGRPPPYEQYF.